This is a list of T cell receptor beta chains from one sample in a study of blood T cell repertoires in COVID-19. Profiled with immunoSEQ multiplex PCR; TCRdb holds only in-frame clones, not every one. The sample holds approximately 100,000 clones, 75% to 90% seen once. Sequencing used peripheral blood. These receptors came from a woman older than 75 with active or convalescent COVID-19. Each CDR3 is given with its conserved first and last residue. A D gene is named only where the DNA matches it firmly.

CASSIWGQTGNEQFF	15	TRBV19	-	TRBJ2-1
CASSPEAGDHTGELFF	16	TRBV6-2/TRBV6-3	TRBD2	TRBJ2-2
CASSYGTSQGNEQFF	15	TRBV6-6	-	TRBJ2-1
CASSLRQGFDTQYF	14	TRBV5-1	-	TRBJ2-3
CSASDYLGSSGNTIYF	16	TRBV20-1	-	TRBJ1-3
CASSRGQGGYSPLHF	15	TRBV19	TRBD1	TRBJ1-6
CASSPTGGTYGYTF	14	TRBV6-6	TRBD1	TRBJ1-2
CASSPGQAYNEQFF	14	TRBV7-3	TRBD1	TRBJ2-1
CASSKFGQALGGYTF	15	TRBV13	TRBD1	TRBJ1-2
CASSPTGGEKLFF	13	TRBV3-1/TRBV3-2	TRBD1	TRBJ1-4
CASSRAIRLAGTTGEQFF	18	TRBV11-2	TRBD2	TRBJ2-1
CSVVDRGSYEQYF	13	TRBV29-1	TRBD1	TRBJ2-7
CASSFQGDETQYF	13	TRBV5-1	TRBD1	TRBJ2-5
CASRETANYGYTF	13	TRBV28	-	TRBJ1-2
CAWYPGQGKTQYF	13	TRBV30	TRBD1	TRBJ2-5
CASSRGSGQETQYF	14	TRBV24-1	-	TRBJ2-5
CASSRELNEQFF	12	TRBV6-2/TRBV6-3	-	TRBJ2-1
CASSLPRTGSSYEQYF	16	TRBV28	TRBD1	TRBJ2-7
CASSELAGLSEQFF	14	TRBV6-4	TRBD2	TRBJ2-1
CASSYGTGGDQPQHF	15	TRBV19	TRBD1	TRBJ1-5
CASSRTGWGYTF	12	TRBV28	TRBD1	TRBJ1-2
CASSTIPGSYSNQPQHF	17	TRBV6-2/TRBV6-3	-	TRBJ1-5
CASSLSTDTQYF	12	TRBV12-3/TRBV12-4	-	TRBJ2-3
CASSFDRGLIRSNQPQHF	18	TRBV6-2/TRBV6-3	TRBD1	TRBJ1-5
CASIPGLARSPGANVLTF	18	TRBV2	TRBD2	TRBJ2-6
CASSFGTSAMGQFF	14	TRBV7-3	TRBD2	TRBJ2-1
CASRRDRDRGRGEAFF	16	TRBV5-1	TRBD1	TRBJ1-1
CASSSNRVNTEAFF	14	TRBV7-9	-	TRBJ1-1
CASSKTPRQGVVFF	14	TRBV19	TRBD1	TRBJ2-1
CATGQGVVETQYF	13	TRBV28	TRBD1	TRBJ2-5
CASSQVAWGGDGNQPQHF	18	TRBV3-1/TRBV3-2	-	TRBJ1-5
CASRSRWGQGGNYGYTF	17	TRBV5-1	TRBD1	TRBJ1-2
CASSANRGFGNTIYF	15	TRBV9	TRBD1	TRBJ1-3
CASSGPGQRAFF	12	TRBV2	TRBD1	TRBJ1-1
CASSVTIGEDSYGYTF	16	TRBV9	-	TRBJ1-2
CASSLEGQGRGNEQFF	16	TRBV5-1	TRBD1	TRBJ2-1
CVSSPFQGGSEAFF	14	TRBV18	TRBD1	TRBJ1-1
CASSSHPDREQFF	13	TRBV12-3/TRBV12-4	TRBD1	TRBJ2-1
CASSYPRDDEQYF	13	TRBV6-2/TRBV6-3	-	TRBJ2-7
CASSYSQGGNSPLHF	15	TRBV6-5	-	TRBJ1-6
CASSFAGQETQYF	13	TRBV5-5	-	TRBJ2-5
CASSLFAGQYNEQFF	15	TRBV7-2	-	TRBJ2-1
CASSSFSGGSYEQYF	15	TRBV19	TRBD2	TRBJ2-7
CATSDTAGGRETQYF	15	TRBV24-1	TRBD2	TRBJ2-5
CASSYKLAGGLNTGELFF	18	TRBV6-2/TRBV6-3	TRBD2	TRBJ2-2
CASSPPGLQETQYF	14	TRBV19	-	TRBJ2-5
CASSRMGGNGYTF	13	TRBV7-9	-	TRBJ1-2
CASSQDSRGSREAFF	15	TRBV4-3	TRBD1	TRBJ1-1
CATTPNDRAYGYTF	14	TRBV6-6	TRBD1	TRBJ1-2
CASSYSGYGANVLTF	15	TRBV6-6	-	TRBJ2-6
CASSPGDRVNSPLHF	15	TRBV18	TRBD1	TRBJ1-6
CASSLDRGANTGELFF	16	TRBV7-2	TRBD1	TRBJ2-2
CSAAQGRGTEAFF	13	TRBV29-1	-	TRBJ1-1